Listed below are T cell receptor beta chains from one sample, sequenced in a study of blood T cell repertoires in COVID-19. The repertoire was sequenced with immunoSEQ multiplex PCR; TCRdb's copy has only in-frame clones and lacks some. The sample holds some 320,000 clones, roughly 85% seen once. The sequenced sample consisted of PBMCs or T cells enriched from blood (not recorded which). The receptors shown here come from a woman in her twenties or thirties who had been exposed to COVID-19. Both conserved end residues are part of each CDR3. The order of the fields is D gene, V gene, clone size, J gene, CDR3 protein, CDR3 DNA. The D gene is left open where the match is weak. The listing skips clone size in some rows; elsewhere it reads once, few, many or a size class.

.	TRBV12-5	.	TRBJ2-4	CASGSGQKNIQYF	TGTGCTAGTGGCTCGGGACAAAAAAACATTCAGTACTTC
.	TRBV4-1	.	TRBJ2-4	CASSQAWGRGDIQYF	TGCGCCAGCAGCCAAGCATGGGGGCGAGGGGACATTCAGTACTTC
.	TRBV19	.	TRBJ1-5	CASLFRTGNSNQPQHF	TGTGCCAGCCTATTCCGGACGGGAAATAGCAATCAGCCCCAGCATTTT
.	TRBV7-9	once	TRBJ2-1	CASSLLGRVVEVF	TGTGCCAGCAGCTTACTCGGCAGGGTAGTAGAGGTCTTC
.	TRBV28	.	TRBJ2-7	CASRDSPTYEQYF	TGTGCCAGCAGGGACAGCCCCACCTACGAGCAGTACTTC
.	TRBV5-6	.	TRBJ2-2	CASSLILSYTGELFF	TGTGCCAGCAGCTTGATCTTATCCTACACCGGGGAGCTGTTTTTT
.	TRBV29-1	.	TRBJ2-3	CSVTLQAGSRVDTQYF	TGCAGCGTCACCCTACAAGCGGGTTCTCGTGTGGATACGCAGTATTTT
.	TRBV7-9	.	TRBJ1-3	CASSFLRVLSGNTIYF	TGTGCCAGCAGCTTTCTCCGGGTCCTCTCTGGAAACACCATATATTTT
.	TRBV3-1/TRBV3-2	.	TRBJ2-3	CASSRDTSTDTQYF	TGTGCCAGCAGCCGGGACACTAGCACAGATACGCAGTATTTT
TRBD1	TRBV5-4	.	TRBJ2-6	CASSPTGAGANVLTF	TGTGCCAGCAGCCCTACAGGGGCTGGGGCCAACGTCCTGACTTTC
.	TRBV10-1	.	TRBJ1-4	CASSEGGIGEKLFF	TGCGCCAGCAGTGAGGGAGGGATTGGCGAAAAACTGTTTTTT
.	TRBV5-8	.	TRBJ2-2	CASSLGQAYHTGELFF	TGTGCCAGCAGCTTGGGACAGGCGTACCACACCGGGGAGCTGTTTTTT
.	TRBV4-2	.	TRBJ1-6	CASSQGAREGSPLHF	TGTGCCAGCAGCCAAGGGGCCAGGGAAGGGTCACCCCTCCACTTT
TRBD1	TRBV7-8	.	TRBJ2-7	CASSGQGLMKQYF	TGTGCCAGCAGCGGACAGGGGCTGATGAAGCAGTACTTC
.	TRBV18	.	TRBJ2-4	CASSPPDGTKNIQYF	TGTGCCAGCTCACCACCGGACGGGACCAAAAACATTCAGTACTTC
.	TRBV20-1	.	TRBJ1-3	CSASTISRQSFSGNTIYF	TGCAGTGCCAGTACTATATCGAGACAGAGTTTCTCTGGAAACACCATATATTTT
TRBD2	TRBV3-1/TRBV3-2	.	TRBJ2-5	CASSLGASGGARETQYF	TGTGCCAGCAGCCTGGGGGCTAGCGGGGGGGCAAGGGAGACCCAGTACTTC
.	TRBV15	.	TRBJ1-5	CATSRGRVDGQPQHF	TGTGCCACCAGCAGAGGCAGGGTCGATGGTCAGCCCCAGCATTTT
.	TRBV30	.	TRBJ1-1	CATDPNRANTEAFF	TGTGCCACGGATCCCAACAGGGCGAACACTGAAGCTTTCTTT
TRBD2	TRBV11-2	.	TRBJ2-7	CASSIYRGLAGGEQYF	TGTGCCAGCAGCATATACAGGGGACTAGCGGGAGGCGAGCAGTACTTC
.	TRBV3-1/TRBV3-2	.	TRBJ2-4	CASSQDGGASAKNIQYF	TGTGCCAGCAGCCAAGATGGAGGGGCGTCGGCCAAAAACATTCAGTACTTC
TRBD1	TRBV20-1	.	TRBJ1-1	CRGQGTTEAFF	TGCAGGGGACAGGGAACGACTGAAGCTTTCTTT
.	TRBV28	once	TRBJ1-1	CASSSPGHKNTEAFF	TGTGCCAGCAGTTCACCGGGACACAAGAACACTGAAGCTTTCTTT
TRBD2	TRBV28	.	TRBJ2-4	CASSPGTRVVAKNIQYF	TGTGCCAGCTCTCCCGGGACTAGAGTTGTAGCCAAAAACATTCAGTACTTC
TRBD1	TRBV5-1	few	TRBJ1-1	CASSLNPGGMNTEAFF	TGCGCCAGCAGCTTGAACCCAGGGGGAATGAACACTGAAGCTTTCTTT
TRBD2	TRBV30	.	TRBJ2-3	CAWSVLAGITDTQYF	TGTGCCTGGAGTGTACTAGCGGGGATCACAGATACGCAGTATTTT
TRBD1	TRBV3-1/TRBV3-2	.	TRBJ1-1	CASSQDHRGWDTEAFF	TGTGCCAGCAGCCAAGATCACAGGGGCTGGGACACTGAAGCTTTCTTT
.	TRBV5-1	.	TRBJ1-2	CASSLEQANYGYTF	TGCGCCAGCAGCTTGGAACAGGCTAACTATGGCTACACCTTC
TRBD2	TRBV6-5	few	TRBJ2-1	CASTKGTSNEQFF	TGTGCCAGCACCAAGGGGACTAGCAATGAGCAGTTCTTC
TRBD2	TRBV28	.	TRBJ2-7	CASSPTSGRYEQYF	TGTGCCAGCAGTCCGACTAGCGGGAGATACGAGCAGTACTTC
.	TRBV30	.	TRBJ1-2	CASLPSTFTYGYTF	TGTGCCTCCTTACCCTCAACATTCACCTATGGCTACACCTTC
.	TRBV10-3	.	TRBJ2-2	CAIAGTYTGELFF	TGTGCCATCGCCGGGACTTACACCGGGGAGCTGTTTTTT
TRBD1	TRBV19	.	TRBJ1-5	CASSIRGTGGSQPQHF	TGTGCCAGTAGTATCCGAGGGACAGGGGGTTCTCAGCCCCAGCATTTT
.	TRBV6-5	.	TRBJ1-3	CASIPPGGGNTIYF	TGTGCCAGCATCCCTCCCGGGGGTGGAAACACCATATATTTT
TRBD2	TRBV7-6	.	TRBJ2-3	CASTPDLGGAVDTQYF	TGTGCCAGCACACCGGACCTCGGGGGGGCGGTAGATACGCAGTATTTT
.	TRBV4-1	.	TRBJ2-6	CASSQEGFSGANVLTF	TGCGCCAGCAGCCAAGAGGGCTTCTCTGGGGCCAACGTCCTGACTTTC
.	TRBV15	.	TRBJ1-2	CATSRGSGSYGYTF	TGTGCCACCAGCAGAGGCTCCGGGTCGTATGGCTACACCTTC
TRBD1	TRBV19	.	TRBJ2-3	CASSPWTGVGDTQYF	TGTGCCAGTAGTCCCTGGACAGGGGTGGGAGATACGCAGTATTTT
.	TRBV4-1	.	TRBJ1-2	CASSQDEQGWGYTF	TGCGCCAGCAGCCAAGACGAACAGGGATGGGGCTACACCTTC
.	TRBV7-3	.	TRBJ2-6	CASSQGHANSGANVLTF	TGTGCCAGCAGCCAAGGACACGCCAACTCTGGGGCCAACGTCCTGACTTTC
.	TRBV3-1/TRBV3-2	.	TRBJ2-1	CASKDTSYNEQFF	TGTGCCAGCAAGGACACTTCCTACAATGAGCAGTTCTTC
TRBD1	TRBV19	.	TRBJ1-5	CASTTTGPHQPQHF	TGTGCCAGTACCACGACAGGGCCTCATCAGCCCCAGCATTTT
.	TRBV5-8	.	TRBJ1-3	CASSLGAISGNTIYF	TGTGCCAGCAGCTTAGGGGCGATCTCTGGAAACACCATATATTTT
.	TRBV12-3/TRBV12-4	.	TRBJ1-2	CASSFESDYGYTF	TGTGCCAGCAGTTTCGAGTCGGACTATGGCTACACCTTC
TRBD1	TRBV7-3	.	TRBJ1-1	CASSLMGWSGGKDTEAFF	TGTGCCAGCAGCTTAATGGGTTGGTCAGGGGGGAAAGACACTGAAGCTTTCTTT
.	TRBV28	.	TRBJ1-2	CATAPHRTNYGYTF	TGTGCCACCGCACCCCACAGGACCAACTATGGCTACACCTTC
.	TRBV3-1/TRBV3-2	once	TRBJ2-3	CASSQVNHRASRGDTQYF	TGTGCCAGCAGCCAAGTTAACCACCGGGCCTCGCGGGGAGATACGCAGTATTTT
TRBD2	TRBV19	.	TRBJ2-5	CASSMGAGGQQETQYF	TGTGCCAGTAGTATGGGAGCGGGGGGGCAGCAAGAGACCCAGTACTTC
TRBD1	TRBV2	.	TRBJ2-7	CASGDRAQYEQYF	TGTGCCAGCGGGGACAGGGCTCAGTACGAGCAGTACTTC
TRBD1	TRBV6-5	.	TRBJ1-2	CASSYAGTDRGYTF	TGTGCCAGCAGTTACGCCGGGACAGACCGCGGCTACACCTTC